The present T cell receptor beta chain was sequenced within a study of glioma-infiltrating T cells. TCR alpha and beta CDR3 regions were amplified from RNA using iRepertoire nested multiplex PCR. Each CDR3 protein gets one entry after TCRdb re-called the multiplex PCR reads with MiXCR. The sample yields roughly 350,000 distinct CDR3 sequences, roughly two fifths seen once. Comments on this clonotype: What it binds is not known.

General observations from the study: Non-neoplastic patients had below-expected tissue-blood divergence, while all gliomas exceeded expectation. Tissue and blood shared very few CDR3 sequences.

Germline V CDR1 and CDR2: SGHDT, YYEEEE. The CDR3 consists of 15 residues. Trimming pared 0 bases from V and 3 bases from J, leaving 13 bases between. V usage is TRBV5-6 and J usage is TRBJ2-7; no clear D. This clonotype was obtained from a human donor with low-grade glioma or glioblastoma, undergoing nonglioma brain surgery, or in good health (not recorded which). Sequenced material: glioma tissue, nonneoplastic brain tissue, or PBMCs (not recorded which). As DNA, the CDR3 is TGTGCCAGCAGCTTGGATTCTGACACCCTCTACGAGCAGTACTTC. This gives the protein CASSLDSDTLYEQYF.